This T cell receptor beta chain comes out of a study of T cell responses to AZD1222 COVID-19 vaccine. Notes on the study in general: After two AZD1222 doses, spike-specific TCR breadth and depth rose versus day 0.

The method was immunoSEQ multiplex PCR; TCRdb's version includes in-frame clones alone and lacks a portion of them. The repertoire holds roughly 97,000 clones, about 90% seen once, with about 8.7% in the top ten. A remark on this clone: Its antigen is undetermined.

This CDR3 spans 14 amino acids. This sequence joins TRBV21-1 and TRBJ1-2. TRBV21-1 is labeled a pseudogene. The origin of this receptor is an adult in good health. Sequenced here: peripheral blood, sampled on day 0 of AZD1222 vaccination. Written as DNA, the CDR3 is TGTGCCAGCAGAACTCCCGGGACCCTCTATGGCTACACCTTC. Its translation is CASRTPGTLYGYTF.